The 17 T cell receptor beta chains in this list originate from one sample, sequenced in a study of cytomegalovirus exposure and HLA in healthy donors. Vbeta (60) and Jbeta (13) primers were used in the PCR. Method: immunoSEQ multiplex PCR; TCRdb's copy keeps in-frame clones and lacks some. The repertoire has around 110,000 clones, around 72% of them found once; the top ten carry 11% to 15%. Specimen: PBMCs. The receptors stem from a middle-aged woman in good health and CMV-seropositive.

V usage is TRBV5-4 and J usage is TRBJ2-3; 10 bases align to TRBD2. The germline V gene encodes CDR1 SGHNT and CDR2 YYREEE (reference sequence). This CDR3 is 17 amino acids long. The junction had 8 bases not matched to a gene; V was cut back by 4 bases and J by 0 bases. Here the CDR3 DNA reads TGTGCCAGCAGCCCAAAAACTAGCGGGATTAGCACAGATACGCAGTATTTT. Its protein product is CASSPKTSGISTDTQYF.

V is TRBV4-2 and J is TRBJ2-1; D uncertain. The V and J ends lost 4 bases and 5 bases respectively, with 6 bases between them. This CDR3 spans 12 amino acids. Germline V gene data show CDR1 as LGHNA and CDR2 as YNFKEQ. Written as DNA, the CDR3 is TGTGCCAGCAGCCGTAACAACAATGAGCAGTTCTTC. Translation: CASSRNNNEQFF.

The DNA of the CDR3 is TGCGCCAGCAGCTTGGGGGCCAGATCTAATGAAAAACTGTTTTTT. It translates to CASSLGARSNEKLFF. The J gene is TRBJ1-4, the V gene TRBV5-1; no clear D. The V gene's germline CDR1 is SGHRS and CDR2 YFSETQ. The CDR3 contains 15 residues. Trimming pared 0 bases from V and 3 bases from J, leaving 9 bases between.

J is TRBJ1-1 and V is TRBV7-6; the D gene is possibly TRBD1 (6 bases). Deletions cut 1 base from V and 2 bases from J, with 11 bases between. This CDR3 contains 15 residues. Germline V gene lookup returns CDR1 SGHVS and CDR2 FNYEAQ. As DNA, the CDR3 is TGTGCCAGCAGCTTAGGACAGGCGACCAACACTGAAGCTTTCTTT. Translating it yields CASSLGQATNTEAFF.

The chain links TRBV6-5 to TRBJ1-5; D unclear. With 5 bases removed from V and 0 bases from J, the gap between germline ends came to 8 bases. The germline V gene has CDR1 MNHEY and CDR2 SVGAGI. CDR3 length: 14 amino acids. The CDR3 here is CASSNRDSNQPQHF. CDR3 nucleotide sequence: TGTGCCAGCAGTAACCGGGATAGCAATCAGCCCCAGCATTTT.

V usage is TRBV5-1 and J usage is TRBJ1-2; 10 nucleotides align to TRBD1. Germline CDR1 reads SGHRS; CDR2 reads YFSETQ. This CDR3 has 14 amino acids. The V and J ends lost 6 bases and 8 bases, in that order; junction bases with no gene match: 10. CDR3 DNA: TGCGCCAGCAAAAAGACAGGGGGCGCGTTAGGCTACACCTTC. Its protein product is CASKKTGGALGYTF.

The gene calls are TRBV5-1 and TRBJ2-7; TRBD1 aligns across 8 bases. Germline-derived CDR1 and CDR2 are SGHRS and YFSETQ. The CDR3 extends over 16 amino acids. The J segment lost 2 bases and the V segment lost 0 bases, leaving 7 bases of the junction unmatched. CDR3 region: CASSLAPRQGTYEQYF. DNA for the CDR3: TGCGCCAGCAGCTTGGCCCCCCGACAGGGGACCTACGAGCAGTACTTC.

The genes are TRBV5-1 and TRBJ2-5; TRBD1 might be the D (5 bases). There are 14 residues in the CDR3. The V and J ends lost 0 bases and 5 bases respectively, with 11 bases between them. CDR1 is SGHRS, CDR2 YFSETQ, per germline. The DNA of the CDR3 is TGCGCCAGCAGCTTGGGGCAGGGTATGGAGACCCAGTACTTC. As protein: CASSLGQGMETQYF.

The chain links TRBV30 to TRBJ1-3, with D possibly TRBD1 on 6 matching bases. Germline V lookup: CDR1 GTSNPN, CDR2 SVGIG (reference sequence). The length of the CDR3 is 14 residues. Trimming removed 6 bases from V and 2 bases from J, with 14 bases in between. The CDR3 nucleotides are TGTGCCTGCCCCGTTGAGGGGGCTGGAAACACCATATATTTT. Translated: CACPVEGAGNTIYF.

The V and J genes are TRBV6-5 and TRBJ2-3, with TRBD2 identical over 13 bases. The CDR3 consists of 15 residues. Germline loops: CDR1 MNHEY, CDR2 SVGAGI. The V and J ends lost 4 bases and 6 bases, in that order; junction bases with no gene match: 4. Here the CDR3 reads CASSSPGLAGDTQYF. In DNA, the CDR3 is TGTGCCAGCAGTTCCCCGGGACTAGCGGGGGATACGCAGTATTTT.

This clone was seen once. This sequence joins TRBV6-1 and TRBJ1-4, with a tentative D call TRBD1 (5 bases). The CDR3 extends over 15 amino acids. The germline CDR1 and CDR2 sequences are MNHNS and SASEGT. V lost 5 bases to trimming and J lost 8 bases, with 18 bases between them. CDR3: CASSKQGHAKEKLFF. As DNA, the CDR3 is TGTGCCAGCAGTAAACAAGGACATGCCAAGGAAAAACTGTTTTTT.

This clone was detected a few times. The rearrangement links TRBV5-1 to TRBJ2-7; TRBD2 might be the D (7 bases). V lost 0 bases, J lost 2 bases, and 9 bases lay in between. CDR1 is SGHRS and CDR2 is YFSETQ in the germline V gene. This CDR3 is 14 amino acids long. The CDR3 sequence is CASSLAGGTYEQYF. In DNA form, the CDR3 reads TGCGCCAGCAGCTTGGCGGGGGGCACCTACGAGCAGTACTTC.

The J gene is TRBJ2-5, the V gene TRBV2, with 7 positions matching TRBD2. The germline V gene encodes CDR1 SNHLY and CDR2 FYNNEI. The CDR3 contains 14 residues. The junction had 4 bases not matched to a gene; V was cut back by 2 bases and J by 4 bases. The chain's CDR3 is CASSERWEGETQYF. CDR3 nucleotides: TGTGCCAGCAGTGAAAGGTGGGAGGGAGAGACCCAGTACTTC.

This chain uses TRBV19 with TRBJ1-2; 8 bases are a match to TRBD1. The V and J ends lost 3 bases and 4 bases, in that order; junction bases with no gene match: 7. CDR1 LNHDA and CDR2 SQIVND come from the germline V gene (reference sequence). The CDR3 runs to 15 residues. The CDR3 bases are TGTGCCAGTAGTATTAGTGGGACAGGATCCTATGGCTACACCTTC. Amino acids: CASSISGTGSYGYTF.

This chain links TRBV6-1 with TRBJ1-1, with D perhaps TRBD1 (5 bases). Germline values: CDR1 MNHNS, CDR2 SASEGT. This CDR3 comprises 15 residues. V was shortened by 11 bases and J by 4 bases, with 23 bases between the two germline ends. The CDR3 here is CAAYRHLGVPTEAFF. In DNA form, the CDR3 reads TGTGCCGCATATAGACACTTAGGGGTCCCCACTGAAGCTTTCTTT.

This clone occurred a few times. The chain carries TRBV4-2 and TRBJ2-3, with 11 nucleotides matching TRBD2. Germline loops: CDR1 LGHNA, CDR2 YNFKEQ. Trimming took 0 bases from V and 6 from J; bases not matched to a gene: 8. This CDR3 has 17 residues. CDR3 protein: CASSQETLAGGGDTQYF. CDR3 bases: TGTGCCAGCAGCCAAGAAACCCTAGCGGGGGGCGGGGATACGCAGTATTTT.

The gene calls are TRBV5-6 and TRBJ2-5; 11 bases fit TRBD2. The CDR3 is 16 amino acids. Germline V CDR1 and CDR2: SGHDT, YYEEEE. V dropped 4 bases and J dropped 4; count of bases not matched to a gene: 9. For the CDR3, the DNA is TGTGCCAGCAGCAGCGCTAGCGGGGGGCATGGAGAGACCCAGTACTTC. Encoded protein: CASSSASGGHGETQYF.